This is a list of T cell receptor beta chains from one sample in a study of OX40 agonist ivuxolimab in advanced cancers. Repertoires were generated with immunoSEQ multiplex PCR, while TCRdb's copy carries only in-frame clones and drops some. Here the sample spans 65,000 to 80,000 clones, roughly 83% being singletons. The specimen was CD4+ or CD8+ T cells sorted from blood, collected in a trial of the OX40 agonist ivuxolimab. Receptors originate from an adult with an advanced solid tumor such as melanoma, head and neck, liver or kidney cancer. Each CDR3 is given with its conserved first and last residue. Each record gives: D gene, J gene, clone size, V gene, CDR3 protein, CDR3 DNA. The D gene is left open where the match is weak. Where a row states a size, it is once, few, many or the class of an expanded clone; other rows omit it.

D: -
J: TRBJ1-1
size: -
V: TRBV15
CDR3: CATSRGSSGNPEAFF
DNA: TGTGCCACCAGCAGAGGTAGTTCCGGCAACCCTGAAGCTTTCTTT

D: TRBD1
J: TRBJ2-5
size: -
V: TRBV2
CDR3: CATTATGVETQYF
DNA: TGTGCCACTACAGCTACAGGGGTTGAGACCCAGTACTTC

D: TRBD2
J: TRBJ2-2
size: -
V: TRBV4-3
CDR3: CASSQGGLAGMTGELFF
DNA: TGCGCCAGCAGCCAGGGGGGACTAGCGGGAATGACCGGGGAGCTGTTTTTT

D: -
J: TRBJ2-1
size: -
V: TRBV29-1
CDR3: CSETSYNEQFF
DNA: TGCAGCGAGACGAGTTACAATGAGCAGTTCTTC

D: -
J: TRBJ1-5
size: -
V: TRBV6-5
CDR3: CASGEGGSGNQPQHF
DNA: TGTGCCAGCGGAGAGGGGGGGAGCGGCAATCAGCCCCAGCATTTT

D: -
J: TRBJ1-1
size: -
V: TRBV2
CDR3: CASSEGIGLAFF
DNA: TGTGCCAGCAGTGAAGGGATAGGGCTTGCTTTCTTT

D: -
J: TRBJ1-6
size: -
V: TRBV2
CDR3: CASSDTGNNSPLHF
DNA: TGTGCCAGCAGTGACACAGGGAATAATTCACCCCTCCACTTT

D: -
J: TRBJ1-3
size: -
V: TRBV5-4
CDR3: CASSLGGASGNTIYF
DNA: TGTGCCAGCAGCTTGGGGGGCGCGTCTGGAAACACCATATATTTT

D: -
J: TRBJ2-3
size: -
V: TRBV19
CDR3: CASSIRYTQYF
DNA: TGTGCCAGTAGTATTCGCTATACGCAGTATTTT

D: -
J: TRBJ1-1
size: -
V: TRBV2
CDR3: CASSRGGYEAFF
DNA: TGTGCCAGCAGCCGCGGAGGCTATGAAGCTTTCTTT

D: -
J: TRBJ1-2
size: once
V: TRBV4-3
CDR3: CASSRGLTGSYTF
DNA: TGCGCCAGCAGCCGGGGACTAACTGGTAGCTACACCTTC

D: -
J: TRBJ2-3
size: -
V: TRBV7-3
CDR3: CASSLRGGTDTQYF
DNA: TGTGCCAGCAGCCTTCGGGGAGGCACAGATACGCAGTATTTT

D: TRBD1
J: TRBJ2-1
size: -
V: TRBV19
CDR3: CASREQGAAGNEQFF
DNA: TGTGCCAGTAGGGAACAGGGGGCTGCGGGCAATGAGCAGTTCTTC

D: -
J: TRBJ2-6
size: -
V: TRBV5-1
CDR3: CASSLAPTGAGANVLTF
DNA: TGCGCCAGCAGCTTGGCTCCCACGGGAGCTGGGGCCAACGTCCTGACTTTC

D: -
J: TRBJ2-6
size: -
V: TRBV5-1
CDR3: CASSPTSSGANVLTF
DNA: TGCGCCAGCAGCCCTACCTCCTCTGGGGCCAACGTCCTGACTTTC

D: TRBD2
J: TRBJ2-7
size: -
V: TRBV5-6
CDR3: CASSLIGGGEQYF
DNA: TGTGCCAGCAGCCTCATCGGGGGGGGCGAGCAGTACTTC

D: -
J: TRBJ2-7
size: -
V: TRBV20-1
CDR3: CSARRSNEQYF
DNA: TGCAGTGCTAGAAGGTCCAACGAGCAGTACTTC

D: -
J: TRBJ2-3
size: -
V: TRBV28
CDR3: CASSFSGDADTQYF
DNA: TGTGCCAGCAGTTTTTCCGGAGATGCAGATACGCAGTATTTT

D: TRBD1
J: TRBJ2-7
size: -
V: TRBV19
CDR3: CASSPDRGGYEQYF
DNA: TGTGCCAGTAGTCCCGACAGGGGAGGCTACGAGCAGTACTTC

D: -
J: TRBJ2-5
size: -
V: TRBV5-1
CDR3: CASSLAHSDLQETQYF
DNA: TGCGCCAGCAGCTTGGCACATAGCGATCTCCAAGAGACCCAGTACTTC

D: -
J: TRBJ2-5
size: -
V: TRBV18
CDR3: CASSPGAGTHGETQYF
DNA: TGTGCCAGCTCACCAGGGGCCGGGACCCACGGAGAGACCCAGTACTTC

D: TRBD1
J: TRBJ1-1
size: -
V: TRBV6-1
CDR3: CAVNPGTGGRAFF
DNA: TGTGCCGTTAATCCCGGGACAGGGGGCCGAGCTTTCTTT

D: -
J: TRBJ2-7
size: -
V: TRBV18
CDR3: CASSSRTAEGYEQYF
DNA: TGTGCCAGCTCATCACGGACGGCCGAGGGCTACGAGCAGTACTTC

D: -
J: TRBJ1-4
size: -
V: TRBV6-1
CDR3: CASSEDSPNEKLFF
DNA: TGTGCCAGCAGTGAAGACAGTCCTAATGAAAAACTGTTTTTT

D: -
J: TRBJ1-2
size: -
V: TRBV29-1
CDR3: CSVELGANYGYTF
DNA: TGCAGCGTTGAGCTGGGAGCCAACTATGGCTACACCTTC

D: -
J: TRBJ1-3
size: -
V: TRBV28
CDR3: CASSHDGPAPGSGNTIYF
DNA: TGTGCCAGCAGTCACGATGGGCCAGCCCCAGGCTCTGGAAACACCATATATTTT

D: -
J: TRBJ2-7
size: -
V: TRBV18
CDR3: CASSPSGGLSYEQYF
DNA: TGTGCCAGCTCACCATCCGGGGGACTCTCCTACGAGCAGTACTTC

D: -
J: TRBJ1-4
size: -
V: TRBV12-5
CDR3: CASGPGTVEKLFF
DNA: TGTGCTAGTGGTCCCGGGACTGTAGAAAAACTGTTTTTT

D: -
J: TRBJ2-5
size: -
V: TRBV7-8
CDR3: CASSLGQQETQYF
DNA: TGTGCCAGCAGCTTAGGACAGCAAGAGACCCAGTACTTC

D: TRBD2
J: TRBJ2-7
size: -
V: TRBV19
CDR3: CASSRGLAGGAYEQYF
DNA: TGTGCCAGTAGTCGTGGTCTAGCGGGAGGGGCCTACGAGCAGTACTTC

D: TRBD1
J: TRBJ1-4
size: -
V: TRBV28
CDR3: CASSLGHRDSFF
DNA: TGTGCCAGCAGTTTGGGACACCGGGACAGCTTTTTT

D: TRBD2
J: TRBJ2-1
size: -
V: TRBV27
CDR3: CASGRAGGYNEQFF
DNA: TGTGCCAGCGGTAGGGCGGGAGGGTACAATGAGCAGTTCTTC

D: -
J: TRBJ2-2
size: -
V: TRBV10-2
CDR3: CASSGYGELFF
DNA: TGCGCCAGCAGTGGGTACGGGGAGCTGTTTTTT

D: -
J: TRBJ2-7
size: -
V: TRBV5-8
CDR3: CASSLVAPYEQYF
DNA: TGTGCCAGCAGCTTGGTGGCACCCTACGAGCAGTACTTC

D: -
J: TRBJ2-7
size: few
V: TRBV5-1
CDR3: CASSLATGEAYEQYF
DNA: TGCGCCAGCAGCCTCGCGACCGGGGAAGCCTACGAGCAGTACTTC

D: TRBD1
J: TRBJ2-1
size: -
V: TRBV9
CDR3: CASSARQGTNNEQFF
DNA: TGTGCCAGCAGCGCCCGACAGGGGACCAACAATGAGCAGTTCTTC

D: TRBD1
J: TRBJ1-1
size: -
V: TRBV28
CDR3: CASTTDRLRNTEAFF
DNA: TGTGCCAGCACCACGGACAGGCTCCGGAACACTGAAGCTTTCTTT

D: -
J: TRBJ2-6
size: -
V: TRBV5-5
CDR3: CASSLNRVGANVLTF
DNA: TGTGCCAGCAGCCTTAACAGGGTTGGGGCCAACGTCCTGACTTTC

D: -
J: TRBJ2-7
size: -
V: TRBV9
CDR3: CASSVSPTVTYEQYF
DNA: TGTGCCAGCAGCGTCAGCCCGACAGTTACCTACGAGCAGTACTTC

D: -
J: TRBJ1-5
size: -
V: TRBV5-1
CDR3: CASSTTANQPQHF
DNA: TGCGCCAGCAGCACGACAGCTAATCAGCCCCAGCATTTT

D: -
J: TRBJ1-2
size: -
V: TRBV28
CDR3: CASSSGTASNYGYTF
DNA: TGTGCCAGCAGTTCTGGGACGGCCTCTAACTATGGCTACACCTTC

D: TRBD2
J: TRBJ2-1
size: few
V: TRBV9
CDR3: CASSVGGGYDEQFF
DNA: TGTGCCAGCAGCGTAGGCGGGGGGTACGATGAGCAGTTCTTC

D: -
J: TRBJ2-1
size: -
V: TRBV11-2
CDR3: CASSLDWANEQFF
DNA: TGTGCCAGCAGCTTAGATTGGGCCAATGAGCAGTTCTTC

D: -
J: TRBJ2-6
size: -
V: TRBV6-5
CDR3: CGTSSSGANVLTF
DNA: TGTGGCACATCGTCGTCTGGGGCCAACGTCCTGACTTTC

D: -
J: TRBJ1-2
size: few
V: TRBV11-1
CDR3: CASSPRDTRNYGYTF
DNA: TGTGCCAGCAGCCCGAGGGACACCAGGAACTATGGCTACACCTTC

D: -
J: TRBJ2-4
size: -
V: TRBV11-2
CDR3: CASSSNRDIQYF
DNA: TGTGCCAGCAGCTCAAACCGGGACATTCAGTACTTC

D: -
J: TRBJ2-7
size: -
V: TRBV18
CDR3: CASSPILGEQYF
DNA: TGTGCCAGCTCACCTATACTAGGCGAGCAGTACTTC

D: TRBD1
J: TRBJ2-7
size: -
V: TRBV5-1
CDR3: CASSPGQGLGEQYF
DNA: TGCGCCAGCAGCCCGGGACAGGGGTTGGGCGAGCAGTACTTC

D: TRBD1
J: TRBJ2-7
size: -
V: TRBV5-1
CDR3: CASSLGTGPLTYEQYF
DNA: TGCGCCAGCAGCTTGGGGACAGGGCCCCTAACCTACGAGCAGTACTTC

D: -
J: TRBJ1-4
size: -
V: TRBV10-3
CDR3: CAINTGRNEKLFF
DNA: TGTGCCATCAATACGGGGCGTAATGAAAAACTGTTTTTT

D: -
J: TRBJ2-5
size: -
V: TRBV4-3
CDR3: CASSQEGLEETQYF
DNA: TGCGCCAGCAGCCAAGAGGGACTTGAAGAGACCCAGTACTTC

D: -
J: TRBJ1-1
size: -
V: TRBV10-3
CDR3: CAISRTDTEAFF
DNA: TGTGCCATCAGCAGGACAGACACTGAAGCTTTCTTT

D: TRBD2
J: TRBJ2-1
size: -
V: TRBV4-3
CDR3: CASSQDLSGGAREQFF
DNA: TGCGCCAGCAGCCAAGATCTGAGCGGGGGGGCACGGGAGCAGTTCTTC

D: -
J: TRBJ1-6
size: -
V: TRBV6-1
CDR3: CASSVRFYNSPLHF
DNA: TGTGCCAGCAGTGTACGGTTTTATAATTCACCCCTCCACTTT

D: -
J: TRBJ1-1
size: -
V: TRBV5-1
CDR3: CASSLAVGNSEAFF
DNA: TGCGCCAGCAGCTTGGCCGTGGGGAACAGTGAAGCTTTCTTT